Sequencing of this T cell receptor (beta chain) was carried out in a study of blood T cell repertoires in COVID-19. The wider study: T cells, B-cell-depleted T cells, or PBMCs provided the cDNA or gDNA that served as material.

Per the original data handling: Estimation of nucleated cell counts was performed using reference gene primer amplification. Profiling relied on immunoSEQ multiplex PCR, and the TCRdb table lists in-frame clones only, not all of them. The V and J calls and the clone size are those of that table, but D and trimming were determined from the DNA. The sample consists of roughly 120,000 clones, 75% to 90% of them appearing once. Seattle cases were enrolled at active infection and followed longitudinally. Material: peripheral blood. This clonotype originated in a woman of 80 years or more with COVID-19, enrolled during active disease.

The CDR3 DNA is TGTGCCAGCAGCCAAGATACGGCTGGAGATGAAAAACTGTTTTTT. This translates into CASSQDTAGDEKLFF. The rearrangement joins TRBV3-1 (or the pseudogene TRBV3-2) to TRBJ1-4, with D uncertain. CDR1 is LGHDT and CDR2 is YNNKEL in the germline V gene (reference sequence). Trimming cost V 0 bases and J 6 bases, with 11 bases left between them. There are 15 residues in the CDR3.